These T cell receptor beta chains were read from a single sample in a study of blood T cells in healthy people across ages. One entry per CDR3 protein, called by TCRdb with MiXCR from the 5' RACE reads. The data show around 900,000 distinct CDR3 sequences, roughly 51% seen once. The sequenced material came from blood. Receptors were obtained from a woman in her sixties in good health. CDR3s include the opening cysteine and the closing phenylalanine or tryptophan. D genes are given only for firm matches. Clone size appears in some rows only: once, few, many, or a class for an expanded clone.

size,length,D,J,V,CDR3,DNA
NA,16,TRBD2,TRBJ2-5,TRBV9,CASSVGASGSQETQYF,TGTGCCAGCAGCGTAGGGGCTAGCGGGAGCCAAGAGACCCAGTACTTC
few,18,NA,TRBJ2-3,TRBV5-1,CASSRPSALATSTDTQYF,TGCGCCAGCAGCCGCCCATCAGCCCTTGCGACTAGCACAGATACGCAGTATTTT
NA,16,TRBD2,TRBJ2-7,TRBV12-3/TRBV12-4,CASSLGTSGYSYEQYF,TGTGCCAGCAGTTTAGGGACTAGCGGGTATTCCTACGAGCAGTACTTC
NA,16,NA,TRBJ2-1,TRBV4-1,CASSQGAGQPYNEQFF,TGCGCCAGCAGCCAAGGAGCGGGACAACCCTACAATGAGCAGTTCTTC
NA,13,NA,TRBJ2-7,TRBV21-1,CASSNDGSYEQYF,TGTGCCAGCAGCAACGACGGCTCCTACGAGCAGTACTTC
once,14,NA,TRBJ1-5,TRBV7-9,CASGWGVRNQPQHF,TGTGCCAGCGGGTGGGGTGTACGCAATCAGCCCCAGCATTTT
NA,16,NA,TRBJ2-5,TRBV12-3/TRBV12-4,CASSLGAGYSQETQYF,TGTGCCAGCAGTTTGGGGGCAGGGTATTCGCAAGAGACCCAGTACTTC
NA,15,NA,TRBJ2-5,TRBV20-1,CSARDRREVRREQYF,TGCAGTGCTAGAGATCGAAGGGAGGTCCGACGGGAGCAGTACTTC
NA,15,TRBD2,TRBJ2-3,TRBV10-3,CAISRLAGLTDTQYF,TGTGCCATCTCCCGACTAGCGGGGCTCACAGATACGCAGTATTTT
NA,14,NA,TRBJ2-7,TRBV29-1,CSVQGQTGVDEQYF,TGCAGCGTTCAGGGCCAGACAGGCGTCGACGAGCAGTACTTC
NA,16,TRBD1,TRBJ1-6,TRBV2,CASSEERGLRNSPLHF,TGTGCCAGCAGTGAAGAAAGGGGGCTCCGGAATTCACCCCTCCACTTT
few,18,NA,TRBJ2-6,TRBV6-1,CASSPAGLLTSGANVLTF,TGTGCCAGCAGTCCCGCGGGACTCCTAACCTCTGGGGCCAACGTCCTGACTTTC
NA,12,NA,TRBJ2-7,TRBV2,CASSDNRDEQYF,TGTGCCAGCAGTGATAACAGGGACGAGCAGTACTTC
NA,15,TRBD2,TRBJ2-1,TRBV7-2,CAGKSIAGGYNEQFF,TGTGCCGGCAAGTCCATAGCGGGAGGGTACAATGAGCAGTTCTTC
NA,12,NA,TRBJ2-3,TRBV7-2,CASSFPGNTQYF,TGTGCCAGCAGCTTCCCCGGGAATACGCAGTATTTT
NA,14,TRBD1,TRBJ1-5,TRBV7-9,CASSGRDRVQPQHF,TGTGCCAGCAGCGGCCGGGACAGGGTCCAGCCCCAGCATTTT
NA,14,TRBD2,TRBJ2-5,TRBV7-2,CASMLAGGPQTQYF,TGTGCCAGCATGCTAGCGGGAGGGCCTCAGACCCAGTACTTC
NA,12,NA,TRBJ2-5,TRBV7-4,CASNGTWGEQYF,TGTGCCAGCAACGGGACCTGGGGTGAGCAGTACTTC
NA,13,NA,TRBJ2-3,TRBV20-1,CSAVDSRTDTQYF,TGCAGTGCCGTCGACAGCCGCACAGATACGCAGTATTTT
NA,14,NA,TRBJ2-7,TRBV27,CASSLAARSYEQYF,TGTGCCAGCAGTTTAGCCGCGCGGTCTTACGAGCAGTACTTC
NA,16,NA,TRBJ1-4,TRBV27,CASSFRTDATNEKLFF,TGTGCCAGCAGTTTTCGGACGGACGCAACTAATGAAAAACTGTTTTTT
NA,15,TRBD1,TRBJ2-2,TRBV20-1,CSASPGQGITGELFF,TGCAGTGCTAGCCCGGGACAGGGAATCACCGGGGAGCTGTTTTTT
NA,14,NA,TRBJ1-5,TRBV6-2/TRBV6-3,CASAESQGGQPQHF,TGTGCCAGCGCAGAAAGTCAGGGCGGTCAGCCCCAGCATTTT
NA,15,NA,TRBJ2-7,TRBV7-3,CASSSQGLRLDEQYF,TGTGCCAGCAGCTCCCAGGGGCTCAGGTTGGACGAGCAGTACTTC
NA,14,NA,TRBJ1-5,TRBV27,CASSLSGPHQPQHF,TGTGCCAGCAGTTTATCAGGCCCCCATCAGCCCCAGCATTTT
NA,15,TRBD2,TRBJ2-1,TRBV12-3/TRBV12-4,CASSSTSGGYNEQFF,TGTGCCAGCAGTTCCACTAGCGGGGGGTACAATGAGCAGTTCTTC
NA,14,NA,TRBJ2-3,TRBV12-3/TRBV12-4,CASSFRGAADTQYF,TGTGCCAGCAGTTTCAGGGGGGCCGCAGATACGCAGTATTTT
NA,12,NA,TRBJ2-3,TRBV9,CASSRQTDTQYF,TGTGCCAGCAGCCGCCAAACAGATACGCAGTATTTT
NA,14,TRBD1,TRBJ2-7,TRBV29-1,CSVTKTGGAYKQYF,TGCAGCGTGACGAAGACAGGGGGCGCATACAAGCAGTACTTC
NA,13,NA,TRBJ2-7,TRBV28,CAGLDCHSYEQYF,TGTGCCGGCCTAGACTGTCACTCCTACGAGCAGTACTTC
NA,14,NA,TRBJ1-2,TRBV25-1,CASSALGRNYGYTF,TGTGCCAGCAGTGCTTTGGGCAGGAATTATGGCTACACCTTC
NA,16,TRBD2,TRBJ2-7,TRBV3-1,CASSHRTSPPGYEQYF,TGTGCCAGCAGCCACCGGACTAGCCCACCGGGGTACGAGCAGTACTTC
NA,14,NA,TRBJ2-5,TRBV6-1,CASRRLKREETQYF,TGTGCCAGCAGGAGGTTAAAGCGGGAAGAGACCCAGTACTTC
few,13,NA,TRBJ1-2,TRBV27,CASNRDGNYGYTF,TGTGCCAGCAACCGGGACGGTAACTATGGCTACACCTTC
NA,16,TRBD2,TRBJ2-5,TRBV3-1,CASSQPTSGSAETQYF,TGTGCCAGCAGTCAACCCACTAGCGGGAGCGCAGAGACCCAGTACTTC
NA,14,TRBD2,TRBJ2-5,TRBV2,CASRVVVAGSEQYF,TGTGCCAGCAGGGTGGTTGTAGCGGGATCTGAGCAGTACTTC
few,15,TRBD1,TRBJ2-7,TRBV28,CASSDRDRAFDEQYF,TGTGCCAGCAGTGACCGGGACAGGGCATTCGACGAGCAGTACTTC
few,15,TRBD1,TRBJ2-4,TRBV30,CAWSETGAPFFEQYF,TGTGCCTGGAGTGAAACAGGGGCTCCCTTTTTTGAGCAGTACTTC
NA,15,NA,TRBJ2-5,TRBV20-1,CSARDPTGWEEIQYF,TGCAGTGCTAGAGATCCGACAGGGTGGGAGGAGATCCAGTACTTC
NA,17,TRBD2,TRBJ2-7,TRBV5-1,CASSLGLAGGPDSEQYF,TGCGCCAGCAGCTTGGGACTAGCGGGAGGGCCGGACAGCGAGCAGTACTTC
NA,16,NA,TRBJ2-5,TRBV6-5,CASSYSWDPLGSELYF,TGTGCCAGCAGTTACTCCTGGGACCCGCTGGGTTCTGAGTTGTACTTC
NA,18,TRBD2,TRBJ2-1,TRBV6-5,CASSYSRLAGVRANEQFF,TGTGCCAGCAGTTACTCGCGCCTAGCGGGAGTTCGAGCTAATGAGCAGTTCTTC
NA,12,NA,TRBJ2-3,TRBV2,CASTLITDTQYF,TGTGCCAGCACTCTGATCACAGATACGCAGTATTTT
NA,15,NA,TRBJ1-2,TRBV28,CASRGGTTTNYGYTF,TGTGCCAGCAGAGGTGGGACAACGACTAACTATGGCTACACCTTC
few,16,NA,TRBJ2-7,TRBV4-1,CASSQDRRGRGYEQYF,TGCGCCAGCAGCCAAGATCGACGGGGAAGAGGCTACGAGCAGTACTTC
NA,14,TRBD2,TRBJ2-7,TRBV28,CASSQLAGSNEQYF,TGTGCCAGCAGTCAACTAGCGGGATCGAACGAGCAGTACTTC
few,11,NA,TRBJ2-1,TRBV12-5,CASGLGNEQFF,TGTGCTAGTGGTTTGGGAAATGAGCAGTTCTTC
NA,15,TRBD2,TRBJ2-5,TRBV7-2,CASSLRPSGGETQYF,TGTGCCAGCAGCTTAAGGCCTAGCGGGGGGGAGACCCAGTACTTC
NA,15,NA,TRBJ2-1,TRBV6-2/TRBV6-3,CASSLLSASLDEQFF,TGTGCCAGCAGTTTACTCTCTGCATCATTGGATGAGCAGTTCTTC
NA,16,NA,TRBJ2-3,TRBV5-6,CASSSLAFTSTDTQYF,TGTGCCAGCAGCTCTTTAGCGTTTACTAGCACAGATACGCAGTATTTT
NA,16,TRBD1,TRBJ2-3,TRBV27,CASRRPGQGGADTQYF,TGTGCCAGCAGGCGGCCCGGACAGGGTGGCGCAGATACGCAGTATTTT
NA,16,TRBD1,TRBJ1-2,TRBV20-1,CSARARDRQVRYGYTF,TGCAGTGCTAGAGCCCGGGACAGGCAAGTGCGATATGGCTACACCTTC
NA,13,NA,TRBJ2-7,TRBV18,CASSPGQKYEQYF,TGTGCCAGCTCACCCGGCCAAAAATACGAGCAGTACTTC